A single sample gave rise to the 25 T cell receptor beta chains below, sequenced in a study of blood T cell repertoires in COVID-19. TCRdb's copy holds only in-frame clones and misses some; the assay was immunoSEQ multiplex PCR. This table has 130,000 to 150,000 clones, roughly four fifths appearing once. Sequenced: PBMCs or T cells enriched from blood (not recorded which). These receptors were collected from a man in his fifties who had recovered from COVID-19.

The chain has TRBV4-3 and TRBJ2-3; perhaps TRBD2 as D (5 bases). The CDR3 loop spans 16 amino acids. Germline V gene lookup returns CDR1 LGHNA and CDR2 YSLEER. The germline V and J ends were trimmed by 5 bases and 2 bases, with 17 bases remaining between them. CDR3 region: CASSSQVGLTTDTQYF. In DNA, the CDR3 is TGCGCCAGCAGCTCCCAGGTCGGACTTACCACAGATACGCAGTATTTT.

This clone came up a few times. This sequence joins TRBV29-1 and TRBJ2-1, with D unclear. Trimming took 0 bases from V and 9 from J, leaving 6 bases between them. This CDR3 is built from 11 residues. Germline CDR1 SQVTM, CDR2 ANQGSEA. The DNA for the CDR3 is TGCAGCGTTGAAGATGTCGGTGAGCAGTTCTTC. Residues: CSVEDVGEQFF.

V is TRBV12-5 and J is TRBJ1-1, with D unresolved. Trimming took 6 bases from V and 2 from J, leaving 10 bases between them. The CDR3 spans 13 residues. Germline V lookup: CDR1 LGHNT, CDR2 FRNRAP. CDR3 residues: CASGIRGNTEAFF. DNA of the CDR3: TGTGCTAGTGGCATCCGGGGAAACACTGAAGCTTTCTTT.

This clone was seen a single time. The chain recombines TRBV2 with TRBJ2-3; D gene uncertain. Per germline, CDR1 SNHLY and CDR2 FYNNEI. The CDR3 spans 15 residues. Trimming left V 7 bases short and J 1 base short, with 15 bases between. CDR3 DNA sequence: TGTGCCAGCACCCAAGCGACCCCCCGCACAGATACGCAGTATTTT. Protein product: CASTQATPRTDTQYF.

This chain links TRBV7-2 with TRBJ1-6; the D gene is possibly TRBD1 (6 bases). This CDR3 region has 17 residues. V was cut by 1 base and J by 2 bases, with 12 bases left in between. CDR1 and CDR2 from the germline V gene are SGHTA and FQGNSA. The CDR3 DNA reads TGTGCCAGCAGCTTAGGGACAGTCCGAACCTATAATTCACCCCTCCACTTT. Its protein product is CASSLGTVRTYNSPLHF.

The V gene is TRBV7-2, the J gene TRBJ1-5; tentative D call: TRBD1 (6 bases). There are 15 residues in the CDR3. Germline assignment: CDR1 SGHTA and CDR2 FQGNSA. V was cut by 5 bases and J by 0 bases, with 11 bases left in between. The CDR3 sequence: CASSRGQSSNQPQHF. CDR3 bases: TGTGCCAGCAGCAGAGGACAGAGTAGCAATCAGCCCCAGCATTTT.

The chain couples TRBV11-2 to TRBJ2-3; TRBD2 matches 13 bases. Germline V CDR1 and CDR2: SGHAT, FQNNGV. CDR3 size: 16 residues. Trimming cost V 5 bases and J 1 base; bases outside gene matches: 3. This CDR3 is CASSPGLAGGTDTQYF. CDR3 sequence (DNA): TGTGCCAGCAGCCCCGGACTAGCGGGGGGCACAGATACGCAGTATTTT. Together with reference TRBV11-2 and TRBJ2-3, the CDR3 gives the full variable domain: EAGVAQSPRYKIIEKRQSVAFWCNPISGHATLYWYQQILGQGPKLLIQFQNNGVVDDSQLPKDRFSAERLKGVDSTLKIQPAKLEDSAVYLCASSPGLAGGTDTQYFGPGTRLTVL.

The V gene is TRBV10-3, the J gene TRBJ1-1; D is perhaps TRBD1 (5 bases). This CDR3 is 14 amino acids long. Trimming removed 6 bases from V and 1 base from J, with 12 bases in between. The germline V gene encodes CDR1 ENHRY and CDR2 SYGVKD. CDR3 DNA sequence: TGTGCCATCAGCTGGGCAGGGAAGAACACTGAAGCTTTCTTT. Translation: CAISWAGKNTEAFF.

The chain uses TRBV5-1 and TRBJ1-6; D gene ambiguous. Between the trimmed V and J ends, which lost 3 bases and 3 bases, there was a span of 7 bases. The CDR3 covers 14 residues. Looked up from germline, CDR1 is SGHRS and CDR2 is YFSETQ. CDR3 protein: CASSSGLYNSPLHF. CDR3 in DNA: TGCGCCAGCAGCTCCGGACTCTATAATTCACCCCTCCACTTT.

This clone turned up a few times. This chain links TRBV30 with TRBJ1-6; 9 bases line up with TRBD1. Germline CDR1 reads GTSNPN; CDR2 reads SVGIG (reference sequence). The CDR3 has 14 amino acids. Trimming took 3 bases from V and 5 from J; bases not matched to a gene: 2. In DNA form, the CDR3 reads TGTGCCTGGAGGAGACAGGGGGATAATTCACCCCTCCACTTT. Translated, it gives CAWRRQGDNSPLHF.

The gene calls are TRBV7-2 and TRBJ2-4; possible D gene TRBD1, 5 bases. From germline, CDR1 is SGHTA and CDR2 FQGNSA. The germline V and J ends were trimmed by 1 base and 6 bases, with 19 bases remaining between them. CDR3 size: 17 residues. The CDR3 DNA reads TGTGCCAGCAGCTTAGTTCACAGGTTGGGCGAAGTAAACATTCAGTACTTC. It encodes CASSLVHRLGEVNIQYF. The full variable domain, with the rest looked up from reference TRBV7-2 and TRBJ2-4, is GAGVSQSPSNKVTEKGKDVELRCDPISGHTALYWYRQSLGQGLEFLIYFQGNSAPDKSGLPSDRFSAERTGGSVSTLTIQRTQQEDSAVYLCASSLVHRLGEVNIQYFGAGTRLSVL.

The CDR3 nucleotides read TGTGCCAGCAGTTACTCGACGTTACAGGTTAACACTGAAGCTTTCTTT. Its translation: CASSYSTLQVNTEAFF. This chain uses TRBV6-5 with TRBJ1-1; tentatively, D is TRBD1 (5 bases). Germline V gene lookup returns CDR1 MNHEY and CDR2 SVGAGI. The CDR3 is 16 amino acids. V dropped 0 bases and J dropped 2 bases, with 13 bases sitting between them.

As DNA, the CDR3 is TGTGCCAGCGGATCGACTAGCGGGGGCTCAGATACGCAGTATTTT. Its translation: CASGSTSGGSDTQYF. The J gene is TRBJ2-3, the V gene TRBV28; 12 positions agree with TRBD2. This CDR3 has 15 amino acids. J gave up 4 bases and V 8 bases, and 7 bases lay outside the gene matches. CDR1 is MDHEN, CDR2 SYDVKM, per germline.

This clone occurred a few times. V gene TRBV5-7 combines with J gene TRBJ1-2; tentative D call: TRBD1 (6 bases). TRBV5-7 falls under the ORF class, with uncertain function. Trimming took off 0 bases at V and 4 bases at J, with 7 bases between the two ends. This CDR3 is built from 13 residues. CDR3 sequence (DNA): TGTGCCAGCAGCTTGGACAGGGCCTATGGCTACACCTTC. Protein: CASSLDRAYGYTF.

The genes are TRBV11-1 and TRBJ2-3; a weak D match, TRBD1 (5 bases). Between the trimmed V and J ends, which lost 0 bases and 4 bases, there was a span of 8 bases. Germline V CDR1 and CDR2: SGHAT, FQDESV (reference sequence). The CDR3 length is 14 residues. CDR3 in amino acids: CASSLAPTADTQYF. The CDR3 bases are TGTGCCAGCAGCTTAGCCCCGACAGCAGATACGCAGTATTTT.

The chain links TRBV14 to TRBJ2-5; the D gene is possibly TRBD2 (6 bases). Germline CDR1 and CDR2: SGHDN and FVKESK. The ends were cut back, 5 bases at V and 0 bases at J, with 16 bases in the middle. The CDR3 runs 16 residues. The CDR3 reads CASSSRDSLYQETQYF. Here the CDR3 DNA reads TGTGCCAGCAGCTCCCGGGACTCGCTTTACCAAGAGACCCAGTACTTC.

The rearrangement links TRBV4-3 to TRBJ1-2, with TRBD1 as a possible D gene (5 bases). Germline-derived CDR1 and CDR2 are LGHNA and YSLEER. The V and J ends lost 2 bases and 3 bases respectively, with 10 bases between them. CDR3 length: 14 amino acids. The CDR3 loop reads CASSQRGRDYGYTF. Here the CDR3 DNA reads TGCGCCAGCAGCCAAAGGGGCAGGGACTATGGCTACACCTTC.

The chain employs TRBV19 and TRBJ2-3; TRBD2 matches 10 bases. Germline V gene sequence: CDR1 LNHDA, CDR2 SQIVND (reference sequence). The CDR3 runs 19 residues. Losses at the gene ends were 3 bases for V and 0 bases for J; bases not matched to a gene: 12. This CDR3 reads CASSIRQRGGTSSTDTQYF. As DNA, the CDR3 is TGTGCCAGTAGTATTCGGCAGCGGGGGGGCACCTCTAGCACAGATACGCAGTATTTT.

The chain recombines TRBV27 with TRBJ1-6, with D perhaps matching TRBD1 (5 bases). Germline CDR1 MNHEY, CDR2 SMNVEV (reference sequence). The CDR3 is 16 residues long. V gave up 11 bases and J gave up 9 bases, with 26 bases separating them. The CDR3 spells CAGRVDRRGARSPLHF. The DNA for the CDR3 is TGTGCCGGTAGGGTCGACCGGAGGGGAGCTCGTTCACCCCTCCACTTT.

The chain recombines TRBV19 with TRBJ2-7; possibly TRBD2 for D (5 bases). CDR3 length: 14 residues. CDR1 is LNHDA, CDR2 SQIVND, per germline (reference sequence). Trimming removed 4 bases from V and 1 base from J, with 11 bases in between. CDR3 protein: CASSTQSGSYEQYF. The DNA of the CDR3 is TGTGCCAGTAGTACCCAAAGCGGTTCCTACGAGCAGTACTTC.

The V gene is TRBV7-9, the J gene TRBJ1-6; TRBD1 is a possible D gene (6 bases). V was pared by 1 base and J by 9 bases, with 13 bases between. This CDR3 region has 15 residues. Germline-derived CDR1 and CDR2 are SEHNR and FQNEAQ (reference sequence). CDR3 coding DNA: TGTGCCAGCAGCTTAGAGTTGGGGGCACGTTCACCCCTCCACTTT. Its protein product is CASSLELGARSPLHF.

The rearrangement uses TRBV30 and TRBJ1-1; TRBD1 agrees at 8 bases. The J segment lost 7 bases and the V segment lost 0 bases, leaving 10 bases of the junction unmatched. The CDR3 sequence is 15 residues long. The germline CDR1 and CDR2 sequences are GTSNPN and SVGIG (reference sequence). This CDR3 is CAWSVRGRGRVEAFF. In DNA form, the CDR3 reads TGTGCCTGGAGTGTACGGGGCAGGGGGCGGGTTGAAGCTTTCTTT.

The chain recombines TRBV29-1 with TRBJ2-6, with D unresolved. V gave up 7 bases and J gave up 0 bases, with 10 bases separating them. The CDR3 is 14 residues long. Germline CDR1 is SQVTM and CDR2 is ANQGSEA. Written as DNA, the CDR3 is TGCAGCGCAAGACTTGACTCTGGGGCCAACGTCCTGACTTTC. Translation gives CSARLDSGANVLTF.

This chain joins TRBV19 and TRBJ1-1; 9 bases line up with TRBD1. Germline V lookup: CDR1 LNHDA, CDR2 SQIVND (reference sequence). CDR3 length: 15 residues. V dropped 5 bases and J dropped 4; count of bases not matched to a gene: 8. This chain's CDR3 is CASSASGTGITEAFF. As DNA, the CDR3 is TGTGCCAGTAGTGCCTCAGGGACAGGGATCACTGAAGCTTTCTTT.

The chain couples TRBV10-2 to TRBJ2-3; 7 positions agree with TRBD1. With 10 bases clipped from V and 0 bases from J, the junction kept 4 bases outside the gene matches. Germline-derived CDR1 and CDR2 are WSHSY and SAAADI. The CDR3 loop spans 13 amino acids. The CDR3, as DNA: TGCGCCATCGAGGACAGGAGCACAGATACGCAGTATTTT. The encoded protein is CAIEDRSTDTQYF.